A selection of T cell receptor beta chains follows, all from one sample in a study of patients and donors after allogeneic stem cell transplantation. MiXCR was run by TCRdb on the RT-PCR reads, yielding one entry per CDR3 protein. The sample has approximately 200,000 distinct CDR3 sequences, less than 50% seen once. The specimen sequenced was blood, either unsorted or a sorted T cell fraction (not recorded which). The receptor set was obtained from a human donor who was either an allogeneic HSCT recipient or a stem cell or donor lymphocyte infusion donor (not recorded which). It is not recorded whose cells these are; they may come from a transplant donor. The CDR3 runs from the conserved cysteine through the conserved F or W. The D gene is left open where the match is weak. Where a row states a size, it is once, few, many or the class of an expanded clone; other rows omit it.

clone_size | j_call | v_call | d_call | cdr3_aa | cdr3_nt
NA | TRBJ1-5 | TRBV20-1 | NA | CSAAPSGGSNQPQHF | TGCAGTGCTGCCCCCTCGGGAGGAAGCAATCAGCCCCAGCATTTT
NA | TRBJ2-1 | TRBV5-1 | TRBD1 | CASTAILQTGGGEQFF | TGCGCCAGCACCGCCATTTTACAGACAGGGGGAGGTGAGCAGTTCTTC
NA | TRBJ2-4 | TRBV4-1 | NA | CASSQVGDLAKNIQYF | TGCGCCAGCAGCCAAGTCGGAGATCTAGCCAAAAACATTCAGTACTTC
NA | TRBJ1-2 | TRBV25-1 | NA | CASSEQGGYTF | TGTGCCAGCAGTGAACAGGGAGGCTACACCTTC
NA | TRBJ1-2 | TRBV10-2 | NA | CASGQNYGYTF | TGCGCCAGCGGACAGAACTATGGCTACACCTTC
NA | TRBJ1-4 | TRBV5-6 | NA | CASSLGLRFNEKLFF | TGTGCCAGCAGCTTAGGGCTCCGGTTTAATGAAAAACTGTTTTTT
NA | TRBJ1-1 | TRBV7-8 | TRBD1 | CASSWQGESTEAFF | TGTGCCAGCAGCTGGCAGGGGGAAAGCACTGAAGCTTTCTTT
few | TRBJ1-4 | TRBV27 | TRBD1 | CASSRGDRGIEKLFF | TGTGCCAGCAGTAGAGGGGACAGGGGAATTGAAAAACTGTTTTTT
NA | TRBJ1-5 | TRBV4-1 | TRBD1 | CASSPRDRGSNQPQHF | TGCGCCAGCAGCCCCAGGGACAGGGGGAGTAATCAGCCCCAGCATTTT
NA | TRBJ2-2 | TRBV29-1 | NA | CSVGTSPELFF | TGCAGCGTGGGGACATCGCCGGAGCTGTTTTTT
NA | TRBJ2-1 | TRBV28 | NA | CASSLGAAYNEQFF | TGTGCCAGCAGTTTAGGAGCAGCATACAATGAGCAGTTCTTC
few | TRBJ1-6 | TRBV20-1 | NA | CSAPPQGWDSPLHF | TGCAGTGCCCCCCCCCAGGGGTGGGATTCACCCCTCCACTTT
few | TRBJ1-2 | TRBV20-1 | NA | CSASPDSSYGYTF | TGCAGTGCTAGTCCCGACAGCAGCTATGGCTACACCTTC
few | TRBJ1-1 | TRBV28 | NA | CASSSTGLPEAFF | TGTGCCAGCAGTAGTACGGGACTCCCCGAAGCTTTCTTT
NA | TRBJ2-2 | TRBV5-1 | TRBD1 | CASSFYRGDTGELFF | TGCGCCAGCAGCTTCTACAGGGGCGACACCGGGGAGCTGTTTTTT
NA | TRBJ1-2 | TRBV29-1 | TRBD1 | CSVERDRDSVYGYTF | TGCAGCGTTGAGCGGGACAGGGATTCGGTTTATGGCTACACCTTC
once | TRBJ1-5 | TRBV10-3 | NA | CAISDGRYQPQHF | TGTGCCATCAGTGACGGGCGGTATCAGCCCCAGCATTTT
NA | TRBJ2-3 | TRBV11-2 | TRBD2 | CASSLGTSGATQYF | TGTGCCAGCAGCTTGGGTACTAGCGGGGCGACGCAGTATTTT
few | TRBJ1-1 | TRBV4-1 | TRBD1 | CASSQERTGDKAFF | TGCGCCAGCAGCCAAGAACGGACAGGGGACAAAGCTTTCTTT
NA | TRBJ2-4 | TRBV10-3 | TRBD1 | CAISETGTGVPSAKNIQYF | TGTGCCATCAGTGAGACCGGGACAGGGGTCCCTTCAGCCAAAAACATTCAGTACTTC
NA | TRBJ1-1 | TRBV29-1 | TRBD1 | CSVVILTGAAFF | TGCAGCGTTGTAATACTGACAGGGGCGGCTTTCTTT
few | TRBJ1-1 | TRBV6-5 | TRBD1 | CASSSGTGWGNTEAFF | TGTGCCAGCAGCTCCGGGACAGGGTGGGGGAACACTGAAGCTTTCTTT